This TCR beta chain was identified during a study of cytomegalovirus exposure and HLA in healthy donors. Study outcomes and limitations: Most TCR sequences showed up rarely, but some public TCRs showed up in many donors.

The donors were members of the roughly 120-subject validation cohort (separate from the roughly 670-subject first cohort). A note on this clone: Its cognate antigen is unknown.

Sequenced by immunoSEQ multiplex PCR; TCRdb stores in-frame clones only, minus some. The data show about 400,000 clones, 75% to 90% seen once. Sequences were obtained from PBMCs. The sequence was obtained from a woman aged 18-29 years in good health and CMV-seronegative.

DNA for the CDR3: TGTGCCACCAGCAGAGATTACTCTGGAAACACCATATATTTT. Protein sequence: CATSRDYSGNTIYF. V and J are TRBV15 and TRBJ1-3, with D uncertain. The germline gives CDR1 LNHNV, CDR2 YYDKDF (reference sequence). This CDR3 is built from 14 residues. Trimming took off 0 bases at V and 0 bases at J, with 3 bases between the two ends.